A selection of T cell receptor beta chains follows, all from one sample in a study of blood T cell repertoires in COVID-19. Measured with immunoSEQ multiplex PCR; TCRdb has only the in-frame clones, and not every one. Of over 45,000 clones listed, roughly 84% were seen once; the top ten hold 5% to 7%. The specimen sequenced was peripheral blood. These receptors all stem from a middle-aged man with active COVID-19. Each CDR3 is given with its conserved first and last residue. A D gene is named only where the DNA matches it firmly. Some rows mark clone size as missing; the rest say once, few, many or name a class of expanded clone.

TGTGCCAGCAGCTTAGGCGGGGGGAGCTCCTACAATGAGCAGTTCTTC	CASSLGGGSSYNEQFF	TRBV5-4	TRBJ2-1	.	TRBD2	16
TGTGCCAGCAGCCTCCCTAGACGCTACGAGCAGTACTTC	CASSLPRRYEQYF	TRBV7-2	TRBJ2-7	.	.	13
TGTGCCAGCAGCCCACAGGCAGTCGAGCAGTACTTC	CASSPQAVEQYF	TRBV11-2	TRBJ2-7	.	.	12
TGTGCCAGTCGGACTAGCGGGTTCACAGATACGCAGTATTTT	CASRTSGFTDTQYF	TRBV19	TRBJ2-3	.	TRBD2	14
TGTGCCAGTAGTATCCGGCTAGGGGATAATTCACCCCTCCACTTT	CASSIRLGDNSPLHF	TRBV19	TRBJ1-6	.	.	15
TGCGCCAGCAGACCCGGGACAGACAATCAGCCCCAGCATTTT	CASRPGTDNQPQHF	TRBV5-1	TRBJ1-5	.	TRBD1	14
TGCGCCAGCAGCCAAGATCGGTATGAGCAGTTCTTC	CASSQDRYEQFF	TRBV4-1	TRBJ2-1	.	.	12
TGCGCCAGCAGCCGCCGCCTCGCATCGGGAGCGGGGGGTCACAATGAGCAGTTCTTC	CASSRRLASGAGGHNEQFF	TRBV4-3	TRBJ2-1	.	TRBD2	19
TGTGCCAGCAACAGACTAGCGGGAGGTCAAGAGACCCAGTACTTC	CASNRLAGGQETQYF	TRBV6-5	TRBJ2-5	.	TRBD2	15
TGTGCCAGCAGCCAGCGAAGCGGAGATACGCAGTATTTT	CASSQRSGDTQYF	TRBV7-2	TRBJ2-3	few	.	13
TGTGCCAGCAGCTTAAGAGACAGAGAGAATGGCTACACCTTC	CASSLRDRENGYTF	TRBV7-8	TRBJ1-2	.	.	14
TGTGCCAGCAGCGTCGGGACAAACCTATATGGCTACACCTTC	CASSVGTNLYGYTF	TRBV9	TRBJ1-2	.	.	14
TGCGCCAGCAGCCAAGGGGGGCAGCCCTATGGCTACACCTTC	CASSQGGQPYGYTF	TRBV4-1	TRBJ1-2	.	.	14
TGCGCCAGCAGCCAAGATCGGACAGGGGTAGGAGAGACCCAGTACTTC	CASSQDRTGVGETQYF	TRBV4-3	TRBJ2-5	.	TRBD1	16
TGTGCCAGCAGCTTAGCCGAGGGAATCGAGCAGTACTTC	CASSLAEGIEQYF	TRBV7-2	TRBJ2-7	.	.	13
TGTGCCAGCAGTGAAAAACAGAGAACCGGGGAGCTGTTTTTT	CASSEKQRTGELFF	TRBV6-1	TRBJ2-2	.	.	14
TGCGCCAGCAGCCAAACCTCAACAGCCCGCTATGGCTACACCTTC	CASSQTSTARYGYTF	TRBV4-1	TRBJ1-2	.	.	15
TGTGCCTGGAGTGTAGACAGGGCCATCGGAAACACCATATATTTT	CAWSVDRAIGNTIYF	TRBV30	TRBJ1-3	once	TRBD1	15
TGTGCCAGCATCCTTATTGTTGAAGCTTTCTTT	CASILIVEAFF	TRBV2	TRBJ1-1	.	.	11
TGTGCCACCAGCAAGGACAGGGGAAGGGGGGCTTTCTTT	CATSKDRGRGAFF	TRBV15	TRBJ1-1	.	TRBD1	13
TGTGCCAGCTCCCCCACAGGGGGCGTTTACGAGCAGTACTTC	CASSPTGGVYEQYF	TRBV18	TRBJ2-7	few	TRBD1	14
TGTGCCAGCAGCTCGACAGGAAACTCTGGAAACACCATATATTTT	CASSSTGNSGNTIYF	TRBV7-2	TRBJ1-3	.	.	15
TGTGCCAGCAGTTTAGGGCCGGACAGGAAAGCTTTT	CASSLGPDRKAF	TRBV12-3/TRBV12-4	TRBJ1-4	.	TRBD1	12
TGCGCCAGCAGCCGGGCACCGGGACAGGGTTTGTACGAGCAGTACTTC	CASSRAPGQGLYEQYF	TRBV5-1	TRBJ2-7	.	TRBD1	16
TGTGCCAGCAGTGTCTCTCGAGCTTACGGCTACACCTTC	CASSVSRAYGYTF	TRBV2	TRBJ1-2	.	.	13
TGTGCCAGCACCAACGGGGGAGGAAACACCATATATTTT	CASTNGGGNTIYF	TRBV2	TRBJ1-3	.	.	13
TGTGCCAGCAGCATAGGAGGGTCAATAGAAGCTTTCTTT	CASSIGGSIEAFF	TRBV25-1	TRBJ1-1	once	.	13
TGTGCCAGCAGTTTTTCAGGGATAAGGGCCCAGTACTTC	CASSFSGIRAQYF	TRBV12-3/TRBV12-4	TRBJ2-5	.	.	13
TGTGCCAGCAGCTTGGTCCAGGGCCCCACCGGGGAGCTGTTTTTT	CASSLVQGPTGELFF	TRBV5-8	TRBJ2-2	.	.	15
TGTGCCAGTAGTTCACGGTGGGGCAGGGCTGGTTCACCCCTCCACTTT	CASSSRWGRAGSPLHF	TRBV19	TRBJ1-6	.	.	16
TGTGCCAGCAGTGCTAGCGGGAGGGAGACCCAGTACTTC	CASSASGRETQYF	TRBV2	TRBJ2-5	.	TRBD2	13
TGTGCCAGCAGTTACTCCCCTTTGGCAGGAGGCTACACCTTC	CASSYSPLAGGYTF	TRBV6-6	TRBJ1-2	.	.	14
TGCGCCAGCAGCCGCCTAACAGGGGTGAATGAGCAGTTCTTC	CASSRLTGVNEQFF	TRBV4-3	TRBJ2-1	once	TRBD1	14
TGTGCCAGCAGCGAGAGATTAGCAGAGACCCAGTACTTC	CASSERLAETQYF	TRBV9	TRBJ2-5	few	.	13
TGTGCCAGCAGCTTAGAGGCGGGGACTAGCGGGAGGAGGGAGACCCAGTACTTC	CASSLEAGTSGRRETQYF	TRBV7-2	TRBJ2-5	.	TRBD2	18
TGTGCCAGCAGCTTAACAGGGATCCTCACTGAAGCTTTCTTT	CASSLTGILTEAFF	TRBV11-2	TRBJ1-1	.	.	14
TGTGCCATTTCGACTAGTTTCAGCGACGAGCAGTACTTC	CAISTSFSDEQYF	TRBV10-3	TRBJ2-7	.	.	13
TGTGCCAGCAGTGAGGCCAGGATCGACCAAGAGACCCAGTACTTC	CASSEARIDQETQYF	TRBV2	TRBJ2-5	.	.	15
TGTGCCAGCAGCGCCAGGGTGTCCTATAATTCACCCCTCCACTTT	CASSARVSYNSPLHF	TRBV7-2	TRBJ1-6	.	.	15
TGTGCCAGCTCGCCCGGGACAGGGTTCCAAGAGACCCAGTACTTC	CASSPGTGFQETQYF	TRBV18	TRBJ2-5	.	TRBD1	15
TGCGCCAGCAGCGATAGCTCCTACGAGCAGTACTTC	CASSDSSYEQYF	TRBV5-1	TRBJ2-7	.	.	12
TGTGCCAGTAGTATAGATGGGGCCTGGACAGGGTCCCACGAGCAGTACTTC	CASSIDGAWTGSHEQYF	TRBV19	TRBJ2-7	.	TRBD1	17
TGTGCCAGCAGTTACTCCGGGACAGGGAGTTCACCCCTCCACTTT	CASSYSGTGSSPLHF	TRBV6-5	TRBJ1-6	few	TRBD1	15
TGTGCCAGCAGCGGGCGTTTTGGGGAGCTGTTTTTT	CASSGRFGELFF	TRBV5-6	TRBJ2-2	.	.	12
TGTGCCAGCAGGGCCCGGGGCACAGATACGCAGTATTTT	CASRARGTDTQYF	TRBV2	TRBJ2-3	.	.	13
TGCGCCAGCAGCAAGGGACAGAAAACCCGTGAGACCCAGTACTTC	CASSKGQKTRETQYF	TRBV10-2	TRBJ2-5	once	TRBD1	15
TGCGCCAGCAGCTTGTCTAGCGGGGGCGGTGAGCAGTACTTC	CASSLSSGGGEQYF	TRBV5-1	TRBJ2-7	.	TRBD2	14